This T cell receptor (beta chain) emerged from a study of shared clonotypes between healthy human individuals. Study-level background: Three men and a couple of women, aged 18 to 49, were donors. Study-level findings and limits: Collection of samples was limited to blood; tissue repertoires likely differ. Rarefaction showed that sequencing of sorted subsets was incomplete (despite large depth).

Terminally differentiated effector memory CD45RA+ cells were excluded from the naive CD8 cells, which were CD45RO-negative and positively selected for CCR7. On this clone itself: What it binds is unknown.

Trimming removed 3 bases from V and 4 bases from J, with 14 bases in between. The CDR3 is 15 amino acids. Germline loops: CDR1 SGDLS, CDR2 YYNGEE. This table comes from immunoSEQ multiplex PCR, and its TCRdb copy is limited to in-frame clones, with some not included. The top ten clones hold more than 0.95% of a sample with under 2,000,000 clones, approximately 95% of them seen once. Sequenced sample: naive CD8+ T cells sorted from blood. The chain uses TRBV9 and TRBJ2-1, with D perhaps being TRBD1 or TRBD2 (5 bases each). The TCR sequence derives from a young man in good health. The CDR3 loop is CASSARDGPYNEQFF. CDR3 nucleotides: TGTGCCAGCAGCGCCCGGGACGGTCCATACAATGAGCAGTTCTTC.